These T cell receptor beta chains were read from a single sample in a study of T-cell reconstitution after alpha-beta-depleted transplantation in children. TCRdb itself ran the PCR reads through MiXCR, one entry per CDR3 protein. The profile shows some 520,000 distinct CDR3 sequences, approximately 30% of them singletons. Source: PBMCs from the stem cell graft donor, taken from the stem cell graft. Receptors originate from a human donor who donated a stem cell graft to a child with aplastic anemia. Both conserved end residues are part of each CDR3. A D gene is named only where the DNA matches it firmly. The size field is filled for only some rows; it gives once, few, many or a size class.

15 once TRBJ1-5 TRBV6-1 NA TGTGCCAGCAGCTCAGGAAGTCCCCCCAATCAGCCCCAGCATTTT CASSSGSPPNQPQHF
15 few TRBJ1-2 TRBV6-5 NA TGTGCCAGCAGTTCCCCCCTGACAGGCAAAGGGGGCTACACCTTC CASSSPLTGKGGYTF
13 once TRBJ2-5 TRBV11-2 NA TGTGCCAGCAGCAGCACCACCCAAGAGACCCAGTACTTC CASSSTTQETQYF
12 NA TRBJ2-1 TRBV29-1 NA TGCAGCGCAGTCCCCGAGTACAATGAGCAGTTCTTC CSAVPEYNEQFF
15 NA TRBJ2-3 TRBV2 TRBD1 TGTGCCAGCAGTCCGGACAGGGCCAGCACAGATACGCAGTATTTT CASSPDRASTDTQYF
12 few TRBJ2-5 TRBV20-1 NA TGCAGTGCTCCTGGAGTCCAAGAGACCCAGTACTTC CSAPGVQETQYF
16 few TRBJ2-3 TRBV18 NA TGTGCCAGCTCACCACTGGCGGGATCAAGCACAGATACGCAGTATTTT CASSPLAGSSTDTQYF
15 NA TRBJ2-1 TRBV7-2 NA TGTGCCAGCAGGGGAGAGGGAGGTTCCTACAATGAGCAGTTCTTC CASRGEGGSYNEQFF
14 NA TRBJ2-2 TRBV12-3/TRBV12-4 NA TGTGCCAGCAGTTTCAGTACAGACACCGGGGAGCTGTTTTTT CASSFSTDTGELFF
15 NA TRBJ1-5 TRBV7-2 NA TGTGCCAGCAGCTTAGGACGGACAGGCAATCAGCCCCAGCATTTT CASSLGRTGNQPQHF
13 NA TRBJ2-1 TRBV5-1 NA TGCGCCAGCCAGGCGGCTAACTACAATGAGCAGTTCTTC CASQAANYNEQFF
13 few TRBJ2-7 TRBV10-3 NA TGTGCCATCAGTGAAGTAGGGATGGTCGAGCAGTACTTC CAISEVGMVEQYF
17 few TRBJ2-3 TRBV5-1 TRBD2 TGCGCCAGCAGCTCTCTAGCGGGAGGCCGAACGACAGATACGCAGTATTTT CASSSLAGGRTTDTQYF
16 NA TRBJ2-1 TRBV5-1 NA TGCGCCAGCAGCTTGGTGGGGGGAACGTGGAACAATGAGCAGTTCTTC CASSLVGGTWNNEQFF
15 NA TRBJ2-2 TRBV4-1 TRBD1 TGCGCCAGCAGCCAAGGGGACAGGGACACCGGGGAGCTGTTTTTT CASSQGDRDTGELFF
15 NA TRBJ2-3 TRBV5-1 NA TGCGCCAGCAGCTTGGCGGGAGATAGCACAGATACGCAGTATTTT CASSLAGDSTDTQYF
13 few TRBJ2-5 TRBV7-2 NA TGTGCCAGCAGCTTAGGCCTATTAGAGACCCAGTACTTC CASSLGLLETQYF
14 NA TRBJ2-7 TRBV9 TRBD2 TGTGCCAGCAGCCCACAATCTAGCGGCCCCTCGCAGTACTTC CASSPQSSGPSQYF
15 NA TRBJ1-6 TRBV19 NA TGTGCCAGTACGGCGGGGGGCGGTGTGCGTTCACCCCTCCACTTT CASTAGGGVRSPLHF
15 NA TRBJ1-2 TRBV29-1 NA TGCAGCGTCGCCGGGACACCTAAGACTAACTATGGCTACACCTTC CSVAGTPKTNYGYTF
17 NA TRBJ1-1 TRBV5-1 NA TGCGCCAGCAGCCCCCCTCCGAGGAGGGACTTGAACACTGAAGCTTTCTTT CASSPPPRRDLNTEAFF